The 23 T cell receptor beta chains listed next were all sequenced from one sample in a study of blood T cell repertoires in COVID-19 (TCRdb year 2020). Libraries were made using the immunoSEQ multiplex PCR assay. Entries here come from immuneACCESS through TCRdb and include only in-frame sequences with V and J called. Some clones fail to appear in such tables; in the studies checked, an unresolved V gene covers under half of the shortfall, and the cause of the remainder is unknown. This sample gives around 260,000 clones in total; about 85% of them show up just once. Approximately 4% of the sample is in the top ten clones. Material for sequencing was peripheral blood. These receptors were obtained from a man aged 18-30 years with active or convalescent COVID-19.

The chain recombines TRBV30 with TRBJ1-6; D not certain. This CDR3 comprises 14 residues. Germline V gene sequence: CDR1 GTSNPN, CDR2 SVGIG (reference sequence). Trimming left V 0 bases short and J 5 bases short, with 8 bases between. The CDR3 DNA sequence: TGTGCCTGGAGTGTACTCGAGAATAATTCACCCCTCCACTTT. Protein sequence: CAWSVLENNSPLHF.

The chain uses TRBV18 and TRBJ2-7; D might be TRBD1 (5 bases). The CDR3 runs 14 residues. The V end lost 0 bases, the J end lost 4 bases, and 10 bases lay between the germline ends. Germline assignment: CDR1 KGHSH and CDR2 LQKENI. The CDR3 region has the DNA TGTGCCAGCTCACCACCGTCGACAGAGTACGAGCAGTACTTC. It yields the protein CASSPPSTEYEQYF. The full variable domain, rest sourced from reference TRBV18 and TRBJ2-7, is NAGVMQNPRHLVRRRGQEARLRCSPMKGHSHVYWYRQLPEEGLKFMVYLQKENIIDESGMPKERFSAEFPKEGPSILRIQQVVRGDSAAYFCASSPPSTEYEQYFGPGTRLTVT.

The V call is TRBV2, the J call TRBJ2-5; unclear D gene. This CDR3 is 13 amino acids long. Deletions cut 7 bases from V and 2 bases from J, with 11 bases between. The germline CDR1 and CDR2 sequences are SNHLY and FYNNEI. The CDR3 loop reads CASTREQQETQYF. CDR3 DNA: TGTGCCAGCACGCGAGAACAGCAAGAGACCCAGTACTTC.

The count of this clone is one. V gene TRBV15 combines with J gene TRBJ1-4; weak D call: TRBD1 (6 bases). Germline V CDR1 and CDR2: LNHNV, YYDKDF (reference sequence). The germline V and J ends were trimmed by 1 base and 0 bases, with 12 bases remaining between them. The CDR3 spans 17 residues. The CDR3 is CATSRGGPLATNEKLFF. The CDR3 region has the DNA TGTGCCACCAGCAGAGGGGGGCCTCTCGCAACTAATGAAAAACTGTTTTTT.

The rearrangement links TRBV18 to TRBJ2-1; 16 bases agree with TRBD2. Germline loops: CDR1 KGHSH, CDR2 LQKENI. With 3 bases clipped from V and 6 bases from J, the junction kept 11 bases outside the gene matches. The length of the CDR3 is 19 residues. CDR3 bases: TGTGCCAGCTCACCGACCGGGACTAGCGGGAGGGCCAGTTTCAATGAGCAGTTCTTC. Encoded protein: CASSPTGTSGRASFNEQFF.

The chain couples TRBV6-2 or TRBV6-3 to TRBJ2-7; TRBD1 agrees at 7 bases. V shed 6 bases and J 3 bases; nucleotides not matched to a gene: 11. This CDR3 spans 15 amino acids. Germline CDR1 MNHEY, CDR2 SVGEGT. The CDR3 region has the DNA TGTGCCAGCAGCCTCCACACAGGGGTAGTCTACGAGCAGTACTTC. Protein sequence: CASSLHTGVVYEQYF.

The rearrangement uses TRBV7-9 and TRBJ1-4, with D unclear. This CDR3 contains 14 residues. Trimming cost V 8 bases and J 2 bases, with 12 bases left between them. The germline V gene has CDR1 SEHNR and CDR2 FQNEAQ (reference sequence). Here the CDR3 reads CASGRGSTNEKLFF. For the CDR3, the DNA is TGTGCCAGCGGCCGAGGGTCGACTAATGAAAAACTGTTTTTT.

The chain uses TRBV6-6 and TRBJ2-7, with D perhaps matching TRBD1 (6 bases). The CDR3 length is 14 residues. Germline V gene data show CDR1 as MNHNY and CDR2 as SVGAGI (reference sequence). V was shortened by 7 bases and J by 1 base, with 14 bases between the two germline ends. The CDR3, as DNA: TGTGCCAGCACCATAGGACAGTTTTCCTACGAGCAGTACTTC. Protein product: CASTIGQFSYEQYF.

This clone was seen a few times. DNA of the CDR3: TGTGCCAGCAGTTTAACAGGGGGAGGTCAGCCCCAGCATTTT. Translating it yields CASSLTGGGQPQHF. V and J are TRBV27 and TRBJ1-5; 8 bases match TRBD1. V was clipped by 2 bases and J by 6 bases; unmatched bases: 3. The CDR3 spans 14 residues. Looked up from germline, CDR1 is MNHEY and CDR2 is SMNVEV (reference sequence).

A single count supports this clone. The rearrangement joins TRBV6-4 to TRBJ2-1; TRBD2 aligns across 11 bases. The trim removed 3 bases at V and 9 bases at J, leaving 7 bases unmatched. Germline loops: CDR1 MRHNA, CDR2 SNTAGT. The CDR3 runs 15 residues. The CDR3 protein is CASSEIAGGSTEQFF. The CDR3 DNA sequence: TGTGCCAGCAGTGAGATAGCGGGAGGGTCCACTGAGCAGTTCTTC.

The J gene is TRBJ1-2, the V gene TRBV28; TRBD1 might be the D (6 bases). The ends were cut back, 11 bases at V and 4 bases at J, with 20 bases in the middle. The CDR3 has 14 amino acids. Germline values: CDR1 MDHEN, CDR2 SYDVKM. This CDR3 is CAALRGGPTYGYTF. As DNA, the CDR3 is TGTGCCGCTTTAAGGGGGGGCCCGACCTATGGCTACACCTTC.

The chain couples TRBV19 to TRBJ1-2; D perhaps matches TRBD1 (6 bases). The V end was cut by 7 bases, the J end by 0 bases, with 12 bases between. In germline, CDR1 is LNHDA, CDR2 SQIVND (reference sequence). The length of the CDR3 is 14 residues. Here the CDR3 reads CASNPDSTNYGYTF. The CDR3 DNA follows: TGTGCCAGTAACCCGGACAGCACTAACTATGGCTACACCTTC.

The chain employs TRBV9 and TRBJ1-4, with D tentatively TRBD1 (5 bases). Germline CDR1 reads SGDLS; CDR2 reads YYNGEE. The CDR3 contains 14 residues. The V end was cut by 1 base, the J end by 7 bases, with 11 bases between. CDR3 nucleotide sequence: TGTGCCAGCAGCGTATCGGGCAGGGCTGAAAAACTGTTTTTT. As protein: CASSVSGRAEKLFF.

This chain joins TRBV30 and TRBJ2-3; D not certain. CDR3 length equals 15 residues. The V and J ends lost 4 bases and 0 bases respectively, with 14 bases between them. Germline assignment: CDR1 GTSNPN and CDR2 SVGIG (reference sequence). The CDR3 DNA sequence: TGTGCCTGGACGAGATCCCTTCCGAGCACAGATACGCAGTATTTT. This translates into CAWTRSLPSTDTQYF.

J is TRBJ1-5 and V is TRBV28, with D possibly being TRBD1 (5 bases). This CDR3 has 12 amino acids. Germline loops: CDR1 MDHEN, CDR2 SYDVKM. V dropped 3 bases and J dropped 9 bases, with 9 bases sitting between them. The CDR3 reads CASSFSGRPQHF. The CDR3 DNA sequence: TGTGCCAGCAGTTTCTCAGGGCGGCCCCAGCATTTT.

The gene calls are TRBV12-3 or TRBV12-4 and TRBJ1-1; 12 nucleotides agree with TRBD1. The CDR3 sequence is 13 residues long. J lost 13 bases, V lost 8 bases, and 11 bases had no gene match. The DNA of the CDR3 is TGTGCCAGCTCGGGACAGGGGGCGGCCTGGGGTTTCTTT. It translates to CASSGQGAAWGFF.

The V gene is TRBV25-1, the J gene TRBJ2-1; D might be TRBD1 (6 bases). With 8 bases removed from V and 10 bases from J, the gap between germline ends came to 9 bases. Germline V CDR1 and CDR2: MGHDK, SYGVNS. CDR3 length equals 10 residues. CDR3 nucleotides: TGTGCCAGCGAGGGGGTGGAGCAGTTCTTC. This gives the protein CASEGVEQFF.

The V and J genes are TRBV4-3 and TRBJ1-6; 11 nucleotides align to TRBD1. This CDR3 comprises 15 residues. CDR1 is LGHNA, CDR2 YSLEER, per germline. V gave up 3 bases and J gave up 9 bases; unmatched junction bases: 4. Written as DNA, the CDR3 is TGCGCCAGCAGCCAGCCGGGACAGGGGGGTTCACCCCTCCACTTT. It encodes CASSQPGQGGSPLHF.

This clone was recorded once. The chain employs TRBV29-1 and TRBJ1-1; D ambiguous. This CDR3 region has 13 residues. In germline, CDR1 is SQVTM, CDR2 ANQGSEA. Deletions cut 0 bases from V and 8 bases from J, with 13 bases between. Here the CDR3 reads CSVEEDWRGEAFF. The CDR3 coding sequence is TGCAGCGTTGAAGAGGACTGGAGAGGGGAAGCTTTCTTT.

The chain links TRBV27 to TRBJ1-1; 9 bases map to TRBD1. The CDR3 totals 16 residues. Germline V CDR1 and CDR2: MNHEY, SMNVEV (reference sequence). Trimming took 4 bases from V and 4 from J; bases not matched to a gene: 10. The CDR3 DNA reads as TGTGCCAGCAGTTATAACAGGGGGCGAATCGGCACTGAAGCTTTCTTT. Translation: CASSYNRGRIGTEAFF.

The chain recombines TRBV5-4 with TRBJ2-2, with unresolved D. Trimming stripped 3 bases from V and 6 bases from J, with 6 bases between. Per the germline V gene, CDR1 is SGHNT and CDR2 is YYREEE (reference sequence). The CDR3 length is 12 residues. Here the CDR3 DNA reads TGTGCCAGCAGCTCTTTTTCCGGGGAGCTGTTTTTT. This encodes CASSSFSGELFF.

The V gene is TRBV7-8, the J gene TRBJ2-2; 13 positions match TRBD2. This CDR3 has 17 residues. V shed 5 bases and J 6 bases; nucleotides not matched to a gene: 9. The germline V gene has CDR1 SGHVS and CDR2 FQNEAQ. CDR3 protein: CASSLSSGLAGAGELFF. Written as DNA, the CDR3 is TGTGCCAGCAGCCTTTCATCCGGACTAGCGGGAGCCGGGGAGCTGTTTTTT.

This rearrangement joins TRBV19 to TRBJ2-4; perhaps TRBD1 as D (5 bases). The CDR3 has 15 residues. V dropped 6 bases and J dropped 9 bases, with 21 bases sitting between them. Looked up from germline, CDR1 is LNHDA and CDR2 is SQIVND (reference sequence). CDR3 amino acids: CASSLQGGFESIQYF. The DNA of the CDR3 is TGTGCCAGTAGCCTTCAGGGTGGGTTTGAGAGCATTCAGTACTTC.